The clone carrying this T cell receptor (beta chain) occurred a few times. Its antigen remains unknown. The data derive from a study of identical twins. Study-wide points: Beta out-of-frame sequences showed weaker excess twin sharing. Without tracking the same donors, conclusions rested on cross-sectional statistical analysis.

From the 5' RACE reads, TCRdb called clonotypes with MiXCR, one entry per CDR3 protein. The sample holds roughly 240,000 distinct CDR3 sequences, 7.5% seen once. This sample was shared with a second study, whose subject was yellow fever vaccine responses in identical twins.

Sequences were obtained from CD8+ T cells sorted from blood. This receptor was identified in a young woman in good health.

The CDR3 region is CASSRDRGDEQFF. CDR3 DNA: TGCGCCAGCAGCAGGGACAGGGGGGATGAGCAGTTCTTC. The chain links TRBV5-1 to TRBJ2-1, with 11 bases aligning to TRBD1. Losses at the gene ends were 4 bases for V and 8 bases for J; bases not matched to a gene: 2. The CDR3 has 13 residues. Germline V gives CDR1 SGHRS, CDR2 YFSETQ.